Presented here are 25 T cell receptor beta chains from one specimen sequenced in a study of monozygotic twins with inflammatory bowel disease. TCRdb derives one entry per CDR3 protein from the 5' RACE reads, leaving out DNA. In total, the table holds about 160,000 distinct CDR3 sequences. Source material: blood. These receptors all come from a human donor with ulcerative colitis or Crohn's disease, or a healthy co-twin of an affected twin (not recorded which).

The rearrangement joins TRBV27 to TRBJ2-1; lacking DNA, the TRBD2 call made by TCRdb goes unchecked. The CDR3 runs to 16 residues. The germline gives CDR1 MNHEY, CDR2 SMNVEV (reference sequence). The CDR3 loop reads CASSSGLREIYNEQFF.

The V and J genes are TRBV27 and TRBJ1-1; the TRBD1 assignment by TCRdb is unverifiable without DNA. CDR1 MNHEY and CDR2 SMNVEV come from the germline V gene (reference sequence). This CDR3 contains 13 residues. The CDR3 loop is CASNVQEGTEAFF.

The chain combines TRBV11-2 with TRBJ2-3. The germline CDR1 and CDR2 sequences are SGHAT and FQNNGV. CDR3 length equals 17 residues. This CDR3 reads CASSLGRLAVSTDTQYF.

The rearrangement joins TRBV5-4 to TRBJ2-7. Germline assignment: CDR1 SGHNT and CDR2 YYREEE (reference sequence). The CDR3 consists of 13 residues. The CDR3 is CASSRPKQDEQYF.

The chain employs TRBV6-5 and TRBJ1-2. This CDR3 has 12 residues. Germline assignment: CDR1 MNHEY and CDR2 SVGAGI. The CDR3 here is CASSAMGYGYTF.

J is TRBJ2-2 and V is TRBV27; the TCRdb call, TRBD1, lacks DNA for checking. CDR1 is MNHEY, CDR2 SMNVEV, per germline (reference sequence). The CDR3 is 13 residues long. The CDR3 protein is CASSSTGSGELFF.

V usage is TRBV5-1 and J usage is TRBJ2-5; lacking DNA, the TRBD1 call made by TCRdb goes unchecked. CDR1 is SGHRS and CDR2 is YFSETQ in the germline V gene. The length of the CDR3 is 13 residues. The CDR3 is CASGQGYQETQYF.

The V gene is TRBV10-3, the J gene TRBJ2-1; the D call from TCRdb, TRBD1, cannot be confirmed without DNA. Germline V gene sequence: CDR1 ENHRY, CDR2 SYGVKD. This CDR3 comprises 12 residues. The CDR3 reads CAISERQGGPFF.

V gene TRBV24-1 combines with J gene TRBJ1-5; TCRdb's D call of TRBD1 is untestable without DNA. The CDR3 sequence is 14 residues long. Germline CDR1 is KGHDR and CDR2 is SFDVKD. The CDR3 reads CATSALGASQPQHF.

The chain combines TRBV19 with TRBJ1-1; without DNA, the TCRdb call of TRBD1 cannot be checked. CDR3 length equals 14 residues. The germline gives CDR1 LNHDA, CDR2 SQIVND (reference sequence). The CDR3 spells CASTPGRMNTEAFF.

The chain has TRBV19 and TRBJ1-1. In germline, CDR1 is LNHDA, CDR2 SQIVND (reference sequence). The CDR3 totals 13 residues. The CDR3: CASKQLMNTEAFF. Filled out from reference TRBV19 and TRBJ1-1, the complete variable domain reads DGGITQSPKYLFRKEGQNVTLSCEQNLNHDAMYWYRQDPGQGLRLIYYSQIVNDFQKGDIAEGYSVSREKKESFPLTVTSAQKNPTAFYLCASKQLMNTEAFFGQGTRLTVV.

The chain uses TRBV4-2 and TRBJ1-2; TCRdb returns TRBD1, unconfirmable since there is no DNA. Germline V gene sequence: CDR1 LGHNA, CDR2 YNFKEQ. This CDR3 contains 14 residues. This CDR3 is CASSQVTGYNGYTF.

The CDR3 is CASSWSGGYEQYF. The genes are TRBV7-2 and TRBJ2-7; TCRdb's D call of TRBD1 is untestable without DNA. Germline CDR1 is SGHTA and CDR2 is FQGNSA. The CDR3 extends over 13 amino acids.

The chain carries TRBV6-5 and TRBJ2-7. This CDR3 is 15 amino acids long. Per germline, CDR1 MNHEY and CDR2 SVGAGI. This CDR3 reads CASSYRRGATYEQYF.

This chain connects TRBV7-9 to TRBJ2-5. The CDR3 consists of 14 residues. Per the germline V gene, CDR1 is SEHNR and CDR2 is FQNEAQ (reference sequence). The CDR3 is CASRSGSFRETQYF.

The rearrangement uses TRBV11-2 and TRBJ2-3. CDR1 SGHAT and CDR2 FQNNGV come from the germline V gene. CDR3 length equals 13 residues. CDR3: CASSLFPADTQYF.

This rearrangement joins TRBV29-1 to TRBJ1-4; TCRdb's D call of TRBD1 is untestable without DNA. CDR3 length equals 12 residues. In germline, CDR1 is SQVTM, CDR2 ANQGSEA. The CDR3 sequence is CSVNRDNEKLFF.

CDR3 protein: CASSLVDDQETQYF. V usage is TRBV5-1 and J usage is TRBJ2-5. This CDR3 has 14 amino acids. CDR1 is SGHRS and CDR2 is YFSETQ in the germline V gene.

The chain is built from TRBV9 and TRBJ1-1; there is no DNA to check the TCRdb D call of TRBD1. This CDR3 has 16 residues. Per germline, CDR1 SGDLS and CDR2 YYNGEE. The CDR3 here is CASSPRQGRMNTEAFF. The variable domain in full, completed from reference TRBV9 and TRBJ1-1, reads DSGVTQTPKHLITATGQRVTLRCSPRSGDLSVYWYQQSLDQGLQFLIQYYNGEERAKGNILERFSAQQFPDLHSELNLSSLELGDSALYFCASSPRQGRMNTEAFFGQGTRLTVV.

The V gene is TRBV7-9, the J gene TRBJ1-1; the TCRdb call, TRBD1, lacks DNA for checking. Germline V CDR1 and CDR2: SEHNR, FQNEAQ (reference sequence). The CDR3 spans 14 residues. CDR3 loop: CASSQQATGAEAFF.

The rearrangement uses TRBV5-6 and TRBJ2-7; TCRdb outputs TRBD1, but without DNA this stays unchecked. This CDR3 is built from 18 residues. CDR1 SGHDT and CDR2 YYEEEE come from the germline V gene. CDR3 region: CASSLVPGGGPSSYEQYF.

The chain combines TRBV7-2 with TRBJ2-3; TCRdb's D call, TRBD2, is unchecked because there is no DNA. CDR1 is SGHTA and CDR2 is FQGNSA in the germline V gene. CDR3 length: 15 residues. The CDR3 region is CASSLALLAGDTQYF.

This chain links TRBV29-1 with TRBJ1-1; TCRdb reports TRBD1, a call that lacks DNA to check it against. Germline V lookup: CDR1 SQVTM, CDR2 ANQGSEA. CDR3 length: 12 amino acids. CDR3 sequence reads: CSVEGANTEAFF.

This chain uses TRBV9 with TRBJ2-1; the D call of TRBD2 rests on TCRdb alone, since no DNA is present to check it. The CDR3 consists of 15 residues. The germline gives CDR1 SGDLS, CDR2 YYNGEE. The CDR3 here is CASSSGTSVYNEQFF.

The chain uses TRBV7-3 and TRBJ2-1; the D gene TCRdb calls, TRBD1, cannot be checked with no DNA. The CDR3 consists of 21 residues. From germline, CDR1 is SGHTA and CDR2 FQGTGA. CDR3 sequence: CASSLPLRTRGMESSYNEQFF.